What follows is one T cell receptor (beta chain) and its context. Its antigen target is currently unknown. Per-base quality was not reported, and no clone a single base away is much larger than it. This entry belongs to a study of blood T cells in healthy people across ages (dated by TCRdb to 2013 to 2016). In terms of the full investigation: Template switching captured roughly one uniquely barcoded TCR beta cDNA molecule per two T cells in model experiments. Using deep sequencing normalized with unique cDNA molecular identifiers, the study measured how TCR beta repertoire diversity changes with age. The donors were divided into four age groups: young (average around 16 years), middle-aged (around 41), aged (under 70) and long-lived (roughly 86). Donors of different ages were randomly distributed across sequencing lanes to avoid experimental bias. Two additional independent replicas of 1 million unique cDNA reads from the same blood draw were analyzed for two donors (one aged 18 to 29 and one aged 80 or older). What the authors observed across the whole study: A strong correlation was found between observed TCR beta diversity and the percentage of naive T cells measured by flow cytometry. Compared with the aged group, more naive CD4+ T cells, fewer expanded clones and increased TCR diversity were shown by the long-lived group, suggesting age selection. As age increased, observed TCR beta diversity per million T cells dropped in a roughly linear way, and a significant reduction was already evident by age around 41. Because profiling used bulk unsorted PBMCs, naive and antigen-experienced compartments could not be compared conclusively. Estimates of total diversity from one million sequenced T cells were regarded as lower bounds and underestimates. Donor CMV infection status was unknown, potentially confounding age-related changes in expanded clonotypes.

Donors were a few dozen systemically healthy Caucasian individuals from Russia aged about 6 to 100 years. Roughly 10 milliliters of peripheral blood were drawn from each donor into EDTA-treated Vacutainer tubes. PBMCs were isolated by Ficoll-Paque density-gradient centrifugation, with at least 6 million obtained per sample. Trizol reagent was used to extract total RNA from PBMCs, with at least 6 micrograms per sample. The percentages of naive CD45RAhigh/CD27high T cells were determined by flow cytometry on a PBMC aliquot from every donor. The library was made by 5' RACE. The data were produced on an Illumina HiSeq 2500. A second about 7 to 12 cycle PCR used a sample-barcoded 5' primer and a J-beta primer mix. A unique molecular identifier was introduced onto each TCR beta cDNA molecule by a template-switch 5' adaptor carrying 12 random nucleotides. Each sample yielded at least 3 million CDR3-containing paired-end reads. All of the RNA was converted into first-strand cDNA using the Mint cDNA synthesis kit, with a TRBC-specific oligonucleotide serving as the primer. All cDNA was treated with uracil-DNA glycosylase and then went through a first 18-cycle PCR with the universal primers M1SS and BC2_uni_R. Per the authors' processing: Each sample was normalized by randomly selecting 1 million high-quality reads, each carrying a distinct molecular identifier. Reads with shared molecular identifiers were discarded instead of being binned into consensus sequences. MiTCR, with a Q25 quality threshold and the strictest error-elimination algorithm, was used for CDR3 identification, clonotype clustering and error correction. A nonparametric unseen species model with Euler transformation was used to estimate lower-bound total TCR beta diversity. TCRdb trimmed the raw reads at Q25, called clones with MiXCR and kept productive beta chains. Rows merge per CDR3 protein into single entries with the most common DNA and genes. The V and J calls shown here were made by TCRdb, not taken from the authors' results. Present in this sample are around 710,000 distinct CDR3 sequences, 40% to 45% of which were seen just once. Of the sample, 20% falls within the top ten clones.

CDR1 and CDR2, per the germline V gene, are MDHEN and SYDVKM. V lost 6 bases and J lost 1 base; the stretch between them is 12 bases long. Its CDR3 holds 14 amino acids, cysteine through phenylalanine. Just the 42-base CDR3 DNA is kept, in frame starting at base 1. This sequence uses TRBV28 and TRBJ1-1; the best D guess is TRBD1, with 6 bases matching. The TCR comes from an older woman in good health. Sequenced sample: blood. DNA sequence: TGTGCCAGCAGGACCGGGGGCCCGAACACTGAAGCTTTCTTT. Translated, this is CASRTGGPNTEAFF. Here the CDR3 is joined to the reference TRBV28 and TRBJ1-1 genes, and the full variable domain is: DVKVTQSSRYLVKRTGEKVFLECVQDMDHENMFWYRQDPGLGLRLIYFSYDVKMKEKGDIPEGYSVSREKKERFSLILESASTNQTSMYLCASRTGGPNTEAFFGQGTRLTVV.